Each of the 10 T cell receptor beta chains below was sequenced from the same sample in a study of OX40 agonist ivuxolimab in advanced cancers. The data were produced by immunoSEQ multiplex PCR, yet TCRdb's version contains in-frame clones alone and is incomplete. The sample yields some 20,000 clones, 80% to 90% seen once. The input for sequencing was CD4+ or CD8+ T cells sorted from blood, taken in a trial of the OX40 agonist ivuxolimab. Source of these receptors: an adult with an advanced solid tumor such as melanoma, head and neck, liver or kidney cancer.

CDR3 DNA sequence: TGCGCCAGCAGCCAAGGCCCAGGGCAGAACACTGAAGCTTTCTTT. Amino acids: CASSQGPGQNTEAFF. The chain couples TRBV4-1 to TRBJ1-1; TRBD1 might be the D (5 bases). The V end lost 1 base, the J end lost 1 base, and 10 bases lay between the germline ends. Per germline, CDR1 MGHRA and CDR2 YSYEKL. The CDR3 loop spans 15 amino acids.

This chain uses TRBV5-6 with TRBJ2-2, with TRBD1 identical over 9 bases. Germline V gene sequence: CDR1 SGHDT, CDR2 YYEEEE. With 5 bases clipped from V and 7 bases from J, the junction kept 9 bases outside the gene matches. There are 15 residues in the CDR3. The CDR3 reads CASRPRDRDSGELFF. CDR3 DNA sequence: TGTGCCAGCAGGCCCCGGGACAGGGATAGCGGGGAGCTGTTTTTT. Drawing the rest from reference TRBV5-6 and TRBJ2-2, the complete variable domain is DAGVTQSPTHLIKTRGQQVTLRCSPKSGHDTVSWYQQALGQGPQFIFQYYEEEERQRGNFPDRFSGHQFPNYSSELNVNALLLGDSALYLCASRPRDRDSGELFFGEGSRLTVL.

The chain employs TRBV28 and TRBJ1-5, with D perhaps matching TRBD1 (5 bases). Germline V gene lookup returns CDR1 MDHEN and CDR2 SYDVKM. CDR3 length equals 19 residues. V gave up 4 bases and J gave up 4 bases, with 26 bases separating them. The CDR3 region has the DNA TGTGCCAGCAGTTCATTTAGGACTTGGACAAGACTACCAAATCAGCCCCAGCATTTT. Protein sequence: CASSSFRTWTRLPNQPQHF.

This rearrangement joins TRBV9 to TRBJ2-2; 13 nucleotides agree with TRBD2. The length of the CDR3 is 16 residues. Germline trimming cut 3 bases from V and 7 bases from J; bases unmatched to any gene: 6. Germline V CDR1 and CDR2: SGDLS, YYNGEE. The CDR3 DNA reads TGTGCCAGCAGCGGGACTAGCGGGAGAATAGGCGGGGAGCTGTTTTTT. This codes for CASSGTSGRIGGELFF.

In this sample, this clone is medium-sized. J is TRBJ2-7 and V is TRBV2; D is perhaps TRBD2 (6 bases). The CDR3 runs 14 residues. Germline V gene sequence: CDR1 SNHLY, CDR2 FYNNEI. The germline V and J ends were trimmed by 5 bases and 0 bases, with 11 bases remaining between them. The CDR3 loop is CASSRSGSSYEQYF. DNA for the CDR3: TGTGCCAGCAGTCGGTCCGGGAGCTCCTACGAGCAGTACTTC.

J is TRBJ1-1 and V is TRBV15, with D maybe TRBD1 (5 bases). The CDR3 sequence is 16 residues long. Germline values: CDR1 LNHNV, CDR2 YYDKDF (reference sequence). Trimming shortened V by 4 bases and J by 6 bases, and 21 bases separated the two germline ends. The DNA for the CDR3 is TGTGCCACCAGCACCTCTATCGGGGCAGGGTATTCTGAAGCTTTCTTT. Protein: CATSTSIGAGYSEAFF.

This CDR3 is CASSQEVASGYNEQFF. CDR3 in DNA: TGTGCCAGCAGCCAAGAGGTTGCTAGCGGGTACAATGAGCAGTTCTTC. V and J are TRBV4-2 and TRBJ2-1, with TRBD2 matching over 8 bases. The CDR3 has 16 amino acids. In germline, CDR1 is LGHNA, CDR2 YNFKEQ. V was clipped by 0 bases and J by 4 bases; unmatched bases: 5.

The chain joins TRBV4-1 to TRBJ2-2; TRBD1 matches at 7 bases. This CDR3 is 14 amino acids long. Germline values: CDR1 MGHRA, CDR2 YSYEKL. Trimming removed 7 bases from V and 3 bases from J; junction bases left unmatched: 5. CDR3 region: CASKGAMDTGELFF. CDR3 nucleotide sequence: TGCGCCAGCAAGGGGGCGATGGACACCGGGGAGCTGTTTTTT.

The chain couples TRBV19 to TRBJ2-7; 7 nucleotides agree with TRBD1. The germline V gene has CDR1 LNHDA and CDR2 SQIVND (reference sequence). CDR3 length equals 13 residues. V was clipped by 6 bases and J by 3 bases; unmatched bases: 5. The CDR3 loop is CASSPGQDYEQYF. As DNA, the CDR3 is TGTGCCAGTAGCCCCGGACAGGACTACGAGCAGTACTTC.

V is TRBV7-8 and J is TRBJ2-1; 8 bases are a match to TRBD2. This CDR3 comprises 14 residues. The ends lost 0 bases at V and 9 bases at J; junction bases unmatched: 4. CDR1 and CDR2 (germline): SGHVS, FQNEAQ. CDR3 sequence reads: CASSLAAGEFEQFF. The CDR3 region has the DNA TGTGCCAGCAGCTTAGCAGCGGGAGAGTTTGAGCAGTTCTTC.